The T cell receptor (beta chain) described here comes from a study of cytomegalovirus exposure and HLA in healthy donors (dated by TCRdb to about 2017). In the study overall: A later analysis indicated that the 95 to 150 validation repertoires were generated on the platform also employed for the 700 or so repertoires of the first cohort. The aim of the study was to test whether cataloging public T cell receptors could identify signatures of past pathogen exposure. A separate validation cohort of roughly 130 different subjects was used in addition to the 666-subject first cohort. To predict cytomegalovirus infection status, the study brought together high-throughput TCR immunosequencing, statistical association of individual TCRs with disease status, and machine learning. The paper as a whole reports these results and caveats: A few of the identified cytomegalovirus-associated TCR beta chains were confirmed in vitro to be specific for cytomegalovirus antigens. Most TCR sequences were observed very rarely across donors, whereas some public TCRs were present in many individuals. In a later analysis, TCRs clustered in the first cohort were found to also tend to co-occur in the 100 to 150 validation repertoires, with 94% of cluster scores above 0. A total of fewer than 200 TCR beta chains were listed by the study as associated with cytomegalovirus. All 110 or so repertoires were used to score co-occurrence in the validation cohort in a later analysis, because that analysis had no HLA typing for the cohort. In both the original and validation cohorts, the classifier was reported to diagnose cytomegalovirus status with high specificity and sensitivity. It was suggested by the authors that the approach could potentially be generalized to other disease states and immunological phenotypes.

This clone was observed a single time. No antigen is known for it. It has no much larger one-base neighbor in the sample; base qualities were not kept. Receptors were amplified or captured by the immunoSEQ multiplex PCR assay. In the paper's pipeline: To diagnose cytomegalovirus status from the catalog of TCR beta chain sequences, a statistical classification framework was built. This immuneACCESS table, as held by TCRdb, lists in-frame sequences with V and J called but not all clones. Of the missing ones, under half trace to an unresolved V gene in checked studies; the others have no known cause. Clone size and V and J calls were adopted from that table, with D and trimming inferred from the DNA. The sample profile shows fewer than 350,000 clones; more than 75% of them were found once. The ten largest clonotypes hold 0.92% of the sample. Based on the germline V gene (reference sequence), the CDR1 and CDR2 sequences are MNHEY and SMNVEV. The junction shows trimming of 0 bases on V and 6 bases on J, plus 11 bases between the germline ends. From the cysteine through the phenylalanine, the CDR3 covers 14 amino acids. Just the 42-base CDR3 DNA is kept, in frame starting at base 1.

Separate from the roughly 650-subject first cohort, the validation cohort of around 130 subjects was the group to which the donors belonged. Rearrangement joined TRBV27 to TRBJ1-1, and perhaps TRBD1 as D gene, on 5 matching bases. The source is a woman younger than 30 in good health and CMV-seronegative. The sequencing input was PBMCs. For the CDR3, the sequence is CASSLSFAGPEAFF. The bases read TGTGCCAGCAGTTTATCATTCGCAGGGCCTGAAGCTTTCTTT.